Below, 6 T cell receptor beta chains from the same sample are listed, as sequenced in a study of tumor and adjacent non-tumor tissue in lung cancer. TCRbeta libraries were built with three rounds of nested PCR, modified from ARM-PCR. One entry per CDR3 protein results from TCRdb running MiXCR on the multiplex PCR reads. This sample has 90,000 to 100,000 distinct CDR3 sequences, with about 80% found just once. RNA was extracted from bulk tissue without any cell sorting. Distant lung tissue was collected more than 3 cm away from the tumor edge. Source material: distant non-tumor lung tissue. Receptors originate from a man aged 55 to 69 with small cell lung cancer.

The chain has TRBV4-1 and TRBJ1-2; D not resolved. V lost 4 bases and J 2 bases, leaving 14 bases between the germline ends. The CDR3 length is 15 residues. Per the germline V gene, CDR1 is MGHRA and CDR2 is YSYEKL. Here the CDR3 DNA reads TGCGCCAGCAGCCCTCCCGCACTTATAAACTATGGCTACACCTTC. It yields the protein CASSPPALINYGYTF.

Details on this clonotype: A junction end diverges from the germline sequence, so it may reflect a read error. The rearrangement uses TRBV6-6 and TRBJ2-2; a possible D gene is TRBD1 (5 bases). Germline values: CDR1 MNHNY, CDR2 SVGAGI (reference sequence). The length of the CDR3 is 13 residues. The CDR3 reads CANRTSKTGELFF. For the CDR3, the DNA is TGCGCCAACAGGACGAGTAAGACCGGGGAGCTGTTTTTT.

Comment on this clonotype: This clone may be a read error of a much larger clone one base away. V and J are TRBV7-9 and TRBJ2-3, with D hard to call. Germline CDR1 reads SEHNR; CDR2 reads FQNEAQ (reference sequence). The CDR3 is made up of 12 amino acids. In nucleotides, the CDR3 is TGTGCCAGCAGCTTATACACAGATATGCAGTATTTT. Translating gives CASSLYTDMQYF.

Concerning this clonotype: One end of the junction varies from germline; a read error may be responsible. The chain uses TRBV5-1 and TRBJ1-1; tentative D call: TRBD1 (5 bases). The CDR3 contains 14 residues. Germline V CDR1 and CDR2: SGHRS, YFSETQ. The CDR3 nucleotides read TGCGCCAGCCGTCCGCCAGGGAGCAAGACTGAAGTTTTCTTT. Protein product: CASRPPGSKTEVFF.

With respect to this clonotype: Likely a read error: the CDR3 ends without its conserved phenylalanine or tryptophan. The chain links TRBV29-1 to TRBJ2-5; D is possibly TRBD2 (6 bases). Germline CDR1 is SQVTM and CDR2 is ANQGSEA. The CDR3 loop spans 14 amino acids. The CDR3 sequence is CSAGNGGSMETQYV. The CDR3 region has the DNA TGTAGCGCCGGGAATGGGGGGTCGATGGAGACCCAGTACGTC.

This clonotype has a handful of counts. The chain has TRBV20-1 and TRBJ2-6, with D unresolved. The CDR3 loop spans 13 amino acids. V dropped 5 bases and J dropped 0 bases, with 5 bases sitting between them. Per the germline V gene, CDR1 is DFQATT and CDR2 is SNEGSKA (reference sequence). Here the CDR3 reads CSAHLSGANVLTF. Here the CDR3 DNA reads TGCAGTGCTCACCTCTCTGGGGCCAACGTCCTGACTTTC.